This entry lists 9 T cell receptor beta chains sequenced from one sample in a study of cytomegalovirus exposure and HLA in healthy donors. Amplification used 60 Vbeta primers and 13 Jbeta primers. TCRdb's copy holds only in-frame clones and misses some; the assay was immunoSEQ multiplex PCR. Among about 120,000 clones listed, around 83% were seen once. Specimen: PBMCs. Receptors originate from a woman aged 55-70 years in good health and CMV-seropositive.

This clone was detected a few times. Written as DNA, the CDR3 is TGTGCCAGTCAGGACACGACGGGACTAGCGGGAGGTGAGCAGTTCTTC. Translated: CASQDTTGLAGGEQFF. The chain carries TRBV2 and TRBJ2-1; TRBD2 agrees at 15 bases. V shed 9 bases and J 9 bases; nucleotides not matched to a gene: 12. Germline CDR1 is SNHLY and CDR2 is FYNNEI. The CDR3 consists of 16 residues.

The chain employs TRBV6-5 and TRBJ1-4, with 8 bases fitting TRBD1. This CDR3 is 14 amino acids long. Germline V gene data show CDR1 as MNHEY and CDR2 as SVGAGI. V dropped 7 bases and J dropped 3; count of bases not matched to a gene: 4. CDR3 in DNA: TGTGCCAGCATGGCAGGGGGCTCTAATGAAAAACTGTTTTTT. Translating gives CASMAGGSNEKLFF.

The chain is built from TRBV7-6 and TRBJ2-7; D is perhaps TRBD2 (6 bases). The CDR3 spans 15 residues. CDR1 and CDR2 (germline): SGHVS, FNYEAQ. V gave up 1 base and J gave up 2 bases, with 12 bases separating them. CDR3 residues: CASSLEPWGAYEQYF. The CDR3 bases are TGTGCCAGCAGCTTAGAACCCTGGGGGGCCTACGAGCAGTACTTC. The full variable domain, with the rest looked up from reference TRBV7-6 and TRBJ2-7, is GAGVSQSPRYKVTKRGQDVALRCDPISGHVSLYWYRQALGQGPEFLTYFNYEAQQDKSGLPNDRFSAERPEGSISTLTIQRTEQRDSAMYRCASSLEPWGAYEQYFGPGTRLTVT.

For the CDR3, the DNA is TGCAGCGTCGCGGGACTACGCGAAGGCAATGAGCAGTTCTTC. It translates to CSVAGLREGNEQFF. The chain recombines TRBV29-1 with TRBJ2-1, with 7 bases fitting TRBD2. V lost 6 bases to trimming and J lost 6 bases; unmatched junction nucleotides: 11. The germline CDR1 and CDR2 sequences are SQVTM and ANQGSEA. CDR3 length equals 14 residues.

The chain has TRBV28 and TRBJ1-2; a weak D match, TRBD1 (6 bases). In germline, CDR1 is MDHEN, CDR2 SYDVKM. The CDR3 sequence is 14 residues long. V was cut by 1 base and J by 1 base, with 7 bases left in between. The CDR3 region is CASSLSRGNYGYTF. CDR3 sequence (DNA): TGTGCCAGCAGTTTATCCAGGGGTAACTATGGCTACACCTTC.

The rearrangement links TRBV19 to TRBJ2-1, with D tentatively TRBD2 (6 bases). The CDR3 extends over 17 amino acids. The V gene's germline CDR1 is LNHDA and CDR2 SQIVND (reference sequence). V lost 5 bases to trimming and J lost 6 bases, with 23 bases between them. The CDR3 protein is CASSSWRGAEIGNEQFF. The CDR3 DNA follows: TGTGCCAGTAGTTCCTGGAGGGGCGCGGAGATTGGCAATGAGCAGTTCTTC.

The V and J genes are TRBV29-1 and TRBJ2-2; a possible D gene is TRBD2 (6 bases). V was trimmed by 6 bases and J by 4 bases, leaving 9 bases between them. Looked up from germline, CDR1 is SQVTM and CDR2 is ANQGSEA. The CDR3 is made up of 12 amino acids. This chain's CDR3 is CSVRDFTGELFF. In DNA, the CDR3 is TGCAGCGTCCGGGACTTCACCGGGGAGCTGTTTTTT.

This clone appeared a few times. V usage is TRBV25-1 and J usage is TRBJ2-3, with 9 positions matching TRBD2. The CDR3 spans 16 residues. Germline CDR1 MGHDK, CDR2 SYGVNS. V lost 3 bases and J lost 5; bases outside the gene matches: 9. The CDR3 nucleotides read TGTGCCAGCAGTGAGAGGGTAGCGGGAGTTATAGATACGCAGTATTTT. Its protein product is CASSERVAGVIDTQYF.

The table lists this clone with a few counts. The genes are TRBV28 and TRBJ2-5, with 12 bases that match TRBD2. J was trimmed by 2 bases and V by 9 bases; bases with no gene match: 25. The length of the CDR3 is 21 residues. Germline values: CDR1 MDHEN, CDR2 SYDVKM. CDR3 in amino acids: CASIRSSGRVGRSGNQETQYF. The CDR3 nucleotides read TGTGCCAGTATTAGGTCTAGCGGGAGGGTAGGGAGGAGTGGCAATCAAGAGACCCAGTACTTC.